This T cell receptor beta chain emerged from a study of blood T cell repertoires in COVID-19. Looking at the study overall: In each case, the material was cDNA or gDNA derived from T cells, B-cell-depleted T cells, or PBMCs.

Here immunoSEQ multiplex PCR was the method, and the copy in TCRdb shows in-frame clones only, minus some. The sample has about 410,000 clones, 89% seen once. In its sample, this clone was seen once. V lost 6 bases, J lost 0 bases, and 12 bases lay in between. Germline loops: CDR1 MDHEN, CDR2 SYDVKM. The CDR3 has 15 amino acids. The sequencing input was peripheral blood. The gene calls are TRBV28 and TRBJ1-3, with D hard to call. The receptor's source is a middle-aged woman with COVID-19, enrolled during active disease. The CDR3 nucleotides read TGTGCCAGCAGCATAAGGAGAAGCTCTGGAAACACCATATATTTT. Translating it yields CASSIRRSSGNTIYF.